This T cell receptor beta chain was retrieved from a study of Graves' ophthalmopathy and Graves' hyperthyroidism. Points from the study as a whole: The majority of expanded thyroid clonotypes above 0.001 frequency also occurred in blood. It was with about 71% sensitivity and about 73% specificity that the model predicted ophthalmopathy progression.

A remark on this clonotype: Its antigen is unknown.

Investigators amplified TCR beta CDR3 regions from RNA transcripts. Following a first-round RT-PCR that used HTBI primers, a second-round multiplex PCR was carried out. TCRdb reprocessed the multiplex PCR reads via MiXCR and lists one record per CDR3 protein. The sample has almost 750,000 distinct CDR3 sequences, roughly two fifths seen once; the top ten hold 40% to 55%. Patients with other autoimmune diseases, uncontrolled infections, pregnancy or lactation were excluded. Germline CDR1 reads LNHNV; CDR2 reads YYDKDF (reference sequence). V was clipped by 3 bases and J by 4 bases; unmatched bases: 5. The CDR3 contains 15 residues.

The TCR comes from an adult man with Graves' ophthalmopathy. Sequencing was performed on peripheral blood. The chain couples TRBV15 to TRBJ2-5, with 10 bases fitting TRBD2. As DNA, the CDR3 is TGTGCCACCAGCAGCAAGCGGGGGGGCGGAGAGACCCAGTACTTC. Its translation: CATSSKRGGGETQYF.